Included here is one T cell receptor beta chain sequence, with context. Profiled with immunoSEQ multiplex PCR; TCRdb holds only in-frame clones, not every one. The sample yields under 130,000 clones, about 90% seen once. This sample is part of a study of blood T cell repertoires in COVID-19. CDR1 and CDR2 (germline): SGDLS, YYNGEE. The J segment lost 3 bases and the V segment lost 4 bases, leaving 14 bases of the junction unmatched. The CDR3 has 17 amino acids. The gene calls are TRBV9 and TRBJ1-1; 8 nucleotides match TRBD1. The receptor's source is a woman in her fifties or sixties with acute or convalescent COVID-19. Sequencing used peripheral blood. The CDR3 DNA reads TGTGCCAGCAGCCATCCGACAGGGGCCGCCTGGGACACTGAAGCTTTCTTT. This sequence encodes CASSHPTGAAWDTEAFF. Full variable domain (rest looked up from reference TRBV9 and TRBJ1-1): DSGVTQTPKHLITATGQRVTLRCSPRSGDLSVYWYQQSLDQGLQFLIQYYNGEERAKGNILERFSAQQFPDLHSELNLSSLELGDSALYFCASSHPTGAAWDTEAFFGQGTRLTVV.